This T cell receptor beta chain was profiled in a study of shared clonotypes between healthy human individuals. On this clone itself: As yet, its antigen is unknown.

The germline gives CDR1 LNHDA, CDR2 SQIVND (reference sequence). The CDR3 spans 13 residues. Germline trimming cut 5 bases from V and 5 bases from J; bases unmatched to any gene: 5. Study-wide results and caveats: Genetic and exposure-history diversity was limited by the small donor number.

Assay used: immunoSEQ multiplex PCR; TCRdb lists only in-frame clones, some missing. This sample carries more than 400,000 clones, 60% to 80% of them seen once, and the ten largest clones take about 11%. The V and J genes are TRBV19 and TRBJ1-1; 7 bases line up with TRBD1. The receptor was isolated from a middle-aged woman in good health. Some clones in this sample may be carry-over from other donors' samples. The source material was PBMCs. CDR3 in DNA: TGTGCCAGTAGTGAGCAGGGGGGAACTGAAGCTTTCTTT. Its protein is CASSEQGGTEAFF.